These 12 T cell receptor beta chains were all obtained from the same sample, sequenced in a study of graft-versus-host responses after intestinal transplantation. Generated by immunoSEQ multiplex PCR, the TCRdb table keeps only in-frame clones and is missing some. The sample consists of several thousand clones, 95% to 98% of them appearing once. This specimen consisted of PBMCs, obtained 23 days after intestinal transplant. The receptors here all came from a human patient who received an intestinal transplant, so some T cells may come from the graft donor.

This chain uses TRBV27 with TRBJ2-6; D gene ambiguous. The V gene's germline CDR1 is MNHEY and CDR2 SMNVEV (reference sequence). The CDR3 is 16 amino acids. Trimming took 4 bases from V and 3 from J, leaving 13 bases between them. The CDR3 sequence: CASSSRLGVGANVLTF. In DNA form, the CDR3 reads TGTGCCAGCAGTTCTCGACTGGGTGTTGGGGCCAACGTCCTGACTTTC. Drawing the rest from reference TRBV27 and TRBJ2-6, the complete variable domain is EAQVTQNPRYLITVTGKKLTVTCSQNMNHEYMSWYRQDPGLGLRQIYYSMNVEVTDKGDVPEGYKVSRKEKRNFPLILESPSPNQTSLYFCASSSRLGVGANVLTFGAGSRLTVL.

The V gene is TRBV19, the J gene TRBJ2-5; D is perhaps TRBD1 (6 bases). TRBJ2-7 matches the DNA end more closely, so the J call is doubtful. The CDR3 length is 13 residues. The germline CDR1 and CDR2 sequences are LNHDA and SQIVND (reference sequence). CDR3 sequence (DNA): TGTGCCAGTAGTATAGGACAGGAGTACGAGCAGTACTTC. Encoded protein: CASSIGQEYEQYF.

The V gene is TRBV5-1, the J gene TRBJ1-1; TRBD1 is a possible D gene (5 bases). V was trimmed by 5 bases and J by 3 bases, leaving 11 bases between them. CDR1 is SGHRS and CDR2 is YFSETQ in the germline V gene. The CDR3 is 13 amino acids. DNA for the CDR3: TGCGCCAGCAGTAGGGGATACGACACTGAAGCTTTCTTT. This encodes CASSRGYDTEAFF.

This clone was observed a single time. The rearrangement uses TRBV29-1 and TRBJ1-1; maybe TRBD1 (6 bases). V dropped 2 bases and J dropped 11 bases, with 42 bases sitting between them. The CDR3 sequence is 21 residues long. Per the germline V gene, CDR1 is SQVTM and CDR2 is ANQGSEA. In nucleotides, the CDR3 is TGCAGCGTTGAAACCCCACATTTGACCCAGTCCGGGACACAATTGTCCTTTACGGCTTTCTTT. Translated: CSVETPHLTQSGTQLSFTAFF.

This chain joins TRBV29-1 and TRBJ2-1, with D perhaps matching TRBD1 (5 bases). The CDR3 spans 12 residues. V lost 3 bases to trimming and J lost 9 bases, with 12 bases between them. The V gene's germline CDR1 is SQVTM and CDR2 ANQGSEA. The CDR3 spells CSVDQGPSEQFF. Written as DNA, the CDR3 is TGCAGCGTTGATCAGGGCCCTAGTGAGCAGTTCTTC.

This clone was recorded once. This chain joins TRBV5-1 and TRBJ2-2; D is uncertain. The CDR3 extends over 16 amino acids. V was pared by 2 bases and J by 3 bases, with 14 bases between. Germline V lookup: CDR1 SGHRS, CDR2 YFSETQ. The CDR3 bases are TGCGCCAGCAGCTTAGGTGACTTCGCCTACACCGGGGAGCTGTTTTTT. Translating gives CASSLGDFAYTGELFF.

The rearrangement uses TRBV27 and TRBJ1-5; no reliable D call. Trimming pared 0 bases from V and 1 base from J, leaving 10 bases between. CDR3 length equals 16 residues. Germline CDR1 and CDR2: MNHEY and SMNVEV (reference sequence). Here the CDR3 reads CASSLSPAGSNQPQHF. CDR3 coding DNA: TGTGCCAGCAGTTTATCCCCAGCAGGAAGCAATCAGCCCCAGCATTTT.

The chain employs TRBV27 and TRBJ1-3; D gene unclear. Looked up from germline, CDR1 is MNHEY and CDR2 is SMNVEV (reference sequence). V lost 3 bases, J lost 4 bases, and 10 bases lay in between. The CDR3 is made up of 14 amino acids. CDR3 DNA sequence: TGTGCCAGCAGTTTGAGTGCAGGAGGAAACACCATATATTTT. It codes for CASSLSAGGNTIYF.

The chain carries TRBV5-1 and TRBJ1-6, with D hard to call. Per the germline V gene, CDR1 is SGHRS and CDR2 is YFSETQ. This CDR3 spans 17 amino acids. The V end was cut by 0 bases, the J end by 0 bases, with 10 bases between. In DNA form, the CDR3 reads TGCGCCAGCAGCTTGGGTCGGCCGGGCTCCTATAATTCACCCCTCCACTTT. Its translation is CASSLGRPGSYNSPLHF.

This clone was counted between two and nine times. V and J are TRBV14 and TRBJ2-7; 9 bases line up with TRBD1. The CDR3 is 13 residues long. Germline CDR1 SGHDN, CDR2 FVKESK. After removal of 4 bases from V and 2 bases from J, the junction contained 0 bases not matched to a gene. The CDR3 nucleotides read TGTGCCAGCAGCCGACAGGGGGCCTACGAGCAGTACTTC. Its protein is CASSRQGAYEQYF. The variable domain in full, with the rest retrieved from reference TRBV14 and TRBJ2-7, is EAGVTQFPSHSVIEKGQTVTLRCDPISGHDNLYWYRRVMGKEIKFLLHFVKESKQDESGMPNNRFLAERTGGTYSTLKVQPAELEDSGVYFCASSRQGAYEQYFGPGTRLTVT.

This clone was detected once. This chain joins TRBV10-3 and TRBJ2-2, with D perhaps TRBD1 or TRBD2 (5 bases each). The CDR3 is made up of 16 amino acids. Between the trimmed V and J ends, which lost 2 bases and 1 base, there was a span of 11 bases. The germline V gene has CDR1 ENHRY and CDR2 SYGVKD. This CDR3 is CAISERGTENTGELFF. CDR3 nucleotides: TGTGCCATCAGTGAGAGAGGGACGGAGAACACCGGGGAGCTGTTTTTT.

The genes are TRBV2 and TRBJ2-5, with D possibly TRBD2 on 6 matching bases. Trimming stripped 2 bases from V and 4 bases from J, with 11 bases between. CDR1 is SNHLY and CDR2 is FYNNEI in the germline V gene. This CDR3 has 14 amino acids. The CDR3 bases are TGTGCCAGCAGTGAACGGGGGTGGACAGAGACCCAGTACTTC. Residues: CASSERGWTETQYF.